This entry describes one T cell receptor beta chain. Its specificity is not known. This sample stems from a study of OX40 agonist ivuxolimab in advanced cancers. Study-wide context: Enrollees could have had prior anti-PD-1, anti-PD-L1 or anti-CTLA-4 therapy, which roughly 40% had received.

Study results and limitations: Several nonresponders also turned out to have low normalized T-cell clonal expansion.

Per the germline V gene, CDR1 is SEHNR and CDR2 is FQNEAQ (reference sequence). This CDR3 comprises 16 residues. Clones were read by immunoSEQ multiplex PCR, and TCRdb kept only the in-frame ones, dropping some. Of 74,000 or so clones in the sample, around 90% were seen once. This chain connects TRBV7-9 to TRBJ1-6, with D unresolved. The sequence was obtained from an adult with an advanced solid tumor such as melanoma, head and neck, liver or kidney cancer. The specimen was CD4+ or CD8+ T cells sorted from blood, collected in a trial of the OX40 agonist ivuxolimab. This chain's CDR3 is CGAQTSQSSYNSPLHF. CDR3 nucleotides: TGTGGGGCACAGACATCCCAAAGCTCCTATAATTCACCCCTCCACTTT.